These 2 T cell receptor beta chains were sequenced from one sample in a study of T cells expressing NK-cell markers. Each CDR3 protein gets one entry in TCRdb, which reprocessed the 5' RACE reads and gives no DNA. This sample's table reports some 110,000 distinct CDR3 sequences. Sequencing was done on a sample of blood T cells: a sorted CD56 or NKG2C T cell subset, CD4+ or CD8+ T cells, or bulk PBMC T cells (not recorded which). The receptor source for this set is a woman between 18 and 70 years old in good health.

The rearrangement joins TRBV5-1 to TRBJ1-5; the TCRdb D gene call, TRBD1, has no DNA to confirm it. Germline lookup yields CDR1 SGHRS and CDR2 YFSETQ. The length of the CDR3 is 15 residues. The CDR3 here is CASSLVWGQNQPQHF.

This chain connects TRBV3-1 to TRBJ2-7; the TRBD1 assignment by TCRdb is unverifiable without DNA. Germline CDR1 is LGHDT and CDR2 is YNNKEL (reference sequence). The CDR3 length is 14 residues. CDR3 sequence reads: CASSQVNRGYEQYF.